Listed here are 2 T cell receptor beta chains from one sample, sequenced in a study of cytotoxic CD8 clonotypes in ibrutinib-treated CLL. Sequenced by immunoSEQ multiplex PCR; TCRdb stores in-frame clones only, minus some. The table lists 150,000 or so clones, 81% of them singletons. Material: PBMCs, obtained after 12 months of ibrutinib treatment. Receptors were obtained from a human donor with chronic lymphocytic leukemia.

The J gene is TRBJ1-4, the V gene TRBV4-3, with 9 bases fitting TRBD1. The germline CDR1 and CDR2 sequences are LGHNA and YSLEER. This CDR3 region has 18 residues. The J segment lost 4 bases and the V segment lost 0 bases, leaving 9 bases of the junction unmatched. CDR3 region: CASSQERFGTGINEKLFF. The CDR3 DNA reads as TGCGCCAGCAGCCAAGAAAGATTCGGGACAGGGATTAATGAAAAACTGTTTTTT.

In this sample, this clone turned up a few times. The chain links TRBV5-1 to TRBJ2-5; D gene uncertain. Trimming removed 3 bases from V and 1 base from J, with 10 bases in between. Germline CDR1 is SGHRS and CDR2 is YFSETQ. The CDR3 consists of 14 residues. CDR3 sequence reads: CASSYTEIQETQYF. The CDR3 DNA is TGCGCCAGCAGCTATACAGAAATCCAAGAGACCCAGTACTTC.